This T cell receptor beta chain was sequenced in a study of spatial heterogeneity in lung cancer. Study-level information: Untreated early-stage non-small cell lung cancer patients, 55 to 85 in total, were the donors. The study sequenced follow-up PBMC samples when they were available, at a median of around 2 years after resection.

Time point meaning: blood at routine non-recurrence follow-up after resection. At least ten counts were recorded for this clonotype. Germline lookup yields CDR1 DFQATT and CDR2 SNEGSKA (reference sequence). The J segment lost 6 bases and the V segment lost 1 base, leaving 9 bases of the junction unmatched. The CDR3 has 16 amino acids. On each TCR cDNA molecule, a unique molecular identifier was present. TCRdb ran MiXCR on the 5' RACE reads and lists one entry per CDR3 protein. In the table there are about 47,000 distinct CDR3 sequences, about 10% of which are singletons. Sequencing was performed on PBMCs, taken at follow-up. The chain combines TRBV20-1 with TRBJ2-1; 10 bases fit TRBD2. The origin of this receptor is a male donor with early-stage non-small cell lung cancer. CDR3 region: CSARAPLAGVGNEQFF. CDR3 nucleotides: TGCAGTGCTAGAGCCCCGCTAGCGGGAGTCGGCAATGAGCAGTTCTTC.